The sequence of this T cell receptor beta chain was determined in a study of T cells in localized non-small cell lung cancer. Whole-study findings and limits: Uninvolved neighboring lung showed the greatest T cell clonality, exceeding tumor. Analysis by sequencing included only one tumor region, so heterogeneity remains possible. Turning up in adjacent lung were a median approximately 60 of the top 100 tumor clones.

Concerning this clone itself: Its antigen is not known.

Assay: immunoSEQ multiplex PCR; the TCRdb copy retains only in-frame clones and omits some. The data show tens of thousands of clones, roughly nine tenths seen once. The sequenced sample was peripheral blood, obtained before any cancer treatment. This sequence originates from a man aged 40 to 70 with stage I lung adenocarcinoma.

The CDR3 bases are TGTGCCTGGAGTGTATGGTCTAGCCGTGTCGAGCAGTACTTC. It specifies CAWSVWSSRVEQYF. The V gene is TRBV30, the J gene TRBJ2-7; D may be TRBD2 (5 bases). V was cut by 0 bases and J by 6 bases, with 15 bases left in between. Germline CDR1 GTSNPN, CDR2 SVGIG (reference sequence). The CDR3 spans 14 residues.